This is a list of T cell receptor beta chains from one sample in a study of OX40 agonist ivuxolimab in advanced cancers. Clones were read by immunoSEQ multiplex PCR, and TCRdb kept only the in-frame ones, dropping some. This table holds some 77,000 clones, about 88% found once. Sample: CD4+ or CD8+ T cells sorted from blood, taken in a trial of the OX40 agonist ivuxolimab. Receptors originate from an adult with an advanced solid tumor such as melanoma, head and neck, liver or kidney cancer. CDR3s include the opening cysteine and the closing phenylalanine or tryptophan. The order of the fields is J gene, V gene, CDR3 protein.

TRBJ2-3 | TRBV7-2 | CASSLSAHTDTQYF
TRBJ1-4 | TRBV9 | CASSGFQGYGSEKLFF
TRBJ2-5 | TRBV5-1 | CASSSPAGGPGETQYF
TRBJ2-2 | TRBV2 | CASKVRGRGTGELFF
TRBJ2-1 | TRBV7-2 | CASSSQLAGGGNEQFF
TRBJ2-2 | TRBV5-8 | CASSLGSSFTGELFF
TRBJ1-3 | TRBV19 | CASSIGGGAGNTIYF
TRBJ1-4 | TRBV27 | CASSLWGGGNEKLFF
TRBJ2-7 | TRBV25-1 | CATSGSIYEQYF
TRBJ2-5 | TRBV5-1 | CASSLGRVPQETQYF
TRBJ2-3 | TRBV2 | CASSSDPTDTQYF
TRBJ1-2 | TRBV28 | CASSNSYGYTF
TRBJ1-6 | TRBV27 | CASSLEPDRGLKPLHF
TRBJ2-5 | TRBV19 | CASSQGTSGRPETQYF
TRBJ1-2 | TRBV2 | CASSGQTYNYGYTF
TRBJ2-1 | TRBV25-1 | CASSKGGYNEQFF
TRBJ1-2 | TRBV9 | CASSVEPLAREMGYTF
TRBJ2-4 | TRBV5-1 | CASSFVGQGQNIQYF
TRBJ2-6 | TRBV7-2 | CASSLGNSGANVLTF
TRBJ1-2 | TRBV11-2 | CASSLDRGPRGYTF